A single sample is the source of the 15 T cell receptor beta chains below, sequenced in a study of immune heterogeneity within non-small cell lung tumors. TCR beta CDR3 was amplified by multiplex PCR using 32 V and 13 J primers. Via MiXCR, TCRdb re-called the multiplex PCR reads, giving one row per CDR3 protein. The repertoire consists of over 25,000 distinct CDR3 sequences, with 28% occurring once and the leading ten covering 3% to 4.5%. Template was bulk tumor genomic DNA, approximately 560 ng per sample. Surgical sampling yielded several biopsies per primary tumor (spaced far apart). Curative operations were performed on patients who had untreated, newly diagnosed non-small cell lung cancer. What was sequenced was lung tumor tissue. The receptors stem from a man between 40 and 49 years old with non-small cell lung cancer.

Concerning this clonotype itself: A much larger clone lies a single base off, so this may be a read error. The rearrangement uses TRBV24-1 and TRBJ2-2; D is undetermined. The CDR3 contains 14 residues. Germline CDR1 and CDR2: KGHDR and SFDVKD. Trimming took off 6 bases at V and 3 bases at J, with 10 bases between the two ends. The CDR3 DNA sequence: TGTGCCACCAGTAAGACCCCACACACCGGGGAGCTGTTTTTT. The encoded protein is CATSKTPHTGELFF.

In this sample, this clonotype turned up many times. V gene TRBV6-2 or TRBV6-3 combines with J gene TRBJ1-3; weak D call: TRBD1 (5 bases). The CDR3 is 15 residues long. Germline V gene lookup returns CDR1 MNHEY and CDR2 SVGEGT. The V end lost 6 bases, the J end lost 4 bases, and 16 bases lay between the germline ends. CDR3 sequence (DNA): TGTGCCAGCAGCCGGGGACGCTCGCACGGAAACACCATATATTTT. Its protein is CASSRGRSHGNTIYF.

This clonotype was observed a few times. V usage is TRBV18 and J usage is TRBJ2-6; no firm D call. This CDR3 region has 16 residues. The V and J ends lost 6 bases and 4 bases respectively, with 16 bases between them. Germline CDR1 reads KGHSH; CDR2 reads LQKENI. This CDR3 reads CASSPPWSTGANVLTF. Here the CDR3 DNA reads TGTGCCAGCTCCCCTCCTTGGTCGACAGGGGCCAACGTCCTGACTTTC.

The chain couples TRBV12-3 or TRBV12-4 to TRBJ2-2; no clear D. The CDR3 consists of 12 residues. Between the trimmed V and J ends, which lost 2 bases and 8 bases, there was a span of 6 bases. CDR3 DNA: TGTGCCAGCAGTTTAAGATCTGGGGAGCTGTTTTTT. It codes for CASSLRSGELFF.

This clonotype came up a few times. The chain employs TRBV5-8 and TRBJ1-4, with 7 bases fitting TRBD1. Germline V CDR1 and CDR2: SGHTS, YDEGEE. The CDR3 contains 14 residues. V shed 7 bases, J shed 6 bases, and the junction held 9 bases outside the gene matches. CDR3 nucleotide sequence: TGTGCCAGCGCCAAGGGGGCAGGTTATGAAAAACTGTTTTTT. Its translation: CASAKGAGYEKLFF.

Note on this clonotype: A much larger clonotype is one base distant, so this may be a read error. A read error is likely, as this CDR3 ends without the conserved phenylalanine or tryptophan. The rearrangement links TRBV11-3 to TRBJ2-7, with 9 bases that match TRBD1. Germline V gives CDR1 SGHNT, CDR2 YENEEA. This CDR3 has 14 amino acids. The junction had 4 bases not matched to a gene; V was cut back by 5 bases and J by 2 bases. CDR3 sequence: CASSRQGVTYEQYL. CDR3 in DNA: TGTGCCAGCAGCAGACAGGGGGTCACCTACGAGCAGTACCTC.

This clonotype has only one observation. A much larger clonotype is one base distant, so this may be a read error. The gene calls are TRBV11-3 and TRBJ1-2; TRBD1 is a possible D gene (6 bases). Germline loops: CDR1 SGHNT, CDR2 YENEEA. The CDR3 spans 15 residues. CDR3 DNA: TGTGCCAGAAGCTTAGATGGGGGCGTAAACTATGGCTACACCTTC. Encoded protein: CARSLDGGVNYGYTF. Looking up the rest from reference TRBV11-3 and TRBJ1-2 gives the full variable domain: EAGVVQSPRYKIIEKKQPVAFWCNPISGHNTLYWYLQNLGQGPELLIRYENEEAVDDSQLPKDRFSAERLKGVDSTLKIQPAELGDSAVYLCARSLDGGVNYGYTFGSGTRLTVV.

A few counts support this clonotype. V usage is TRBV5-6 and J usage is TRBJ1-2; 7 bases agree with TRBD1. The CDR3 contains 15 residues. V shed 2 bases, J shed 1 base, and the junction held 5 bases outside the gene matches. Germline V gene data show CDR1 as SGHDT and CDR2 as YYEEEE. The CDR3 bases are TGTGCCAGCAGCTTCGAGGACAGGATTAACTATGGCTACACCTTC. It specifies CASSFEDRINYGYTF. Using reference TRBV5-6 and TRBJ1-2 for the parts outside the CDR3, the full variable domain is DAGVTQSPTHLIKTRGQQVTLRCSPKSGHDTVSWYQQALGQGPQFIFQYYEEEERQRGNFPDRFSGHQFPNYSSELNVNALLLGDSALYLCASSFEDRINYGYTFGSGTRLTVV.

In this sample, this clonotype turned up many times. The CDR3 DNA reads TGTGCCAGCAGGGGTTATTCCTACAATGAGCAGTTCTTC. Protein sequence: CASRGYSYNEQFF. This chain uses TRBV6-1 with TRBJ2-1; D not certain. V lost 6 bases and J 1 base, leaving 7 bases between the germline ends. The CDR3 is made up of 13 amino acids. Germline assignment: CDR1 MNHNS and CDR2 SASEGT.

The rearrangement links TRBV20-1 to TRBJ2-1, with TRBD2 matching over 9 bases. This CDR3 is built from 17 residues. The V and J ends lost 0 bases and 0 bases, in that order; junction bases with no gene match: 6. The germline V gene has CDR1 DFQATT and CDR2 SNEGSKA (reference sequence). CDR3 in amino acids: CSARDRSGRSSYNEQFF. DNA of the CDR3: TGCAGTGCTAGAGATCGCAGCGGGAGGAGCTCCTACAATGAGCAGTTCTTC.

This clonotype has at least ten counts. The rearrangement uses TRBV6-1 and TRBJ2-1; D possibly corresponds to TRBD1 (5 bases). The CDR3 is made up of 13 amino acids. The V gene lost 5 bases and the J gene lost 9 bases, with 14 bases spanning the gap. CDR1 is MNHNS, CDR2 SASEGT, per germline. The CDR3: CASSLDQGFEQFF. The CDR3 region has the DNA TGTGCCAGCAGTTTGGATCAGGGATTTGAGCAGTTCTTC.

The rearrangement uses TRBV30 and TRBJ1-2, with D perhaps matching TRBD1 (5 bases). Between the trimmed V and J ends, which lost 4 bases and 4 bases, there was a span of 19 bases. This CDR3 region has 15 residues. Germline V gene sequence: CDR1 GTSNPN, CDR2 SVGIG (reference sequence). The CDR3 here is CAWTMGVDGVYGYTF. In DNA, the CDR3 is TGTGCCTGGACTATGGGGGTAGATGGTGTCTATGGCTACACCTTC. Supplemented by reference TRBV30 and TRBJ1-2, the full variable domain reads SQTIHQWPATLVQPVGSPLSLECTVEGTSNPNLYWYRQAAGRGLQLLFYSVGIGQISSEVPQNLSASRPQDRQFILSSKKLLLSDSGFYLCAWTMGVDGVYGYTFGSGTRLTVV.

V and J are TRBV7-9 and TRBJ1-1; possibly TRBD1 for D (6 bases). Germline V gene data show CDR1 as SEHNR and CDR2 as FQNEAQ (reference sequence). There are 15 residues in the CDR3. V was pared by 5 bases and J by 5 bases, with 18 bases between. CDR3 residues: CASSPPWGAQTEAFF. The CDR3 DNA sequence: TGTGCCAGCAGCCCCCCTTGGGGGGCACAAACTGAAGCTTTCTTT.

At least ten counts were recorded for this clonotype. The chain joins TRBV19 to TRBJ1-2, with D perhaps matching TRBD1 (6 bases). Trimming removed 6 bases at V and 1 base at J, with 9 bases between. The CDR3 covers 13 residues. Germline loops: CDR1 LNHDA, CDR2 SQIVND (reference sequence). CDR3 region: CASSTGINYGYTF. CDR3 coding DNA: TGTGCCAGTAGCACAGGGATTAACTATGGCTACACCTTC.

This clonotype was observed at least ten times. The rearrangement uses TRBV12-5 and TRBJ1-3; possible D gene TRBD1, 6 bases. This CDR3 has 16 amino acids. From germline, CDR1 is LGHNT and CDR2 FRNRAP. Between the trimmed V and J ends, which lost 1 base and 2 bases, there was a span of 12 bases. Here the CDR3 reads CASGLGPTGTGNTIYF. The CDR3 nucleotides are TGTGCTAGTGGTTTGGGCCCCACAGGGACTGGAAACACCATATATTTT.